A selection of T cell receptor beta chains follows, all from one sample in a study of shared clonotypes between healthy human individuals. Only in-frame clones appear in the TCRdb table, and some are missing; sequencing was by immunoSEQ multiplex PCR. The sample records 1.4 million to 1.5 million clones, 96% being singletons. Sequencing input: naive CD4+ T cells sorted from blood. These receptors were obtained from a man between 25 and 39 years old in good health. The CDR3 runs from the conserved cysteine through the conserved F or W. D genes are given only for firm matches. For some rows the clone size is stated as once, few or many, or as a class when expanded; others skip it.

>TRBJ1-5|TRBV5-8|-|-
TGTGCCAGCAGCTTTATGGTTCGGGGTATATATCAGCCCCAGCATTTT
CASSFMVRGIYQPQHF
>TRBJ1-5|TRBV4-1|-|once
TGCGCCAGCAGCCAAGACGATAGCAATCAGCCCCAGCATTTT
CASSQDDSNQPQHF
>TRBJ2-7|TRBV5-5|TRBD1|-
TGTGCCAGCAGCTACGGACAGGGGGCACGGGAGCAGTACTTC
CASSYGQGAREQYF
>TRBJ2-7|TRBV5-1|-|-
TGCGCCAGCAGCTTGGTCGGTAGCGGCGAGCAGTACTTC
CASSLVGSGEQYF
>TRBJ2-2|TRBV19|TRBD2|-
TGTGCCAGTAATTCCGGGACTAGTTTTTTCGGGGAGCTGTTTTTT
CASNSGTSFFGELFF
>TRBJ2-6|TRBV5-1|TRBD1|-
TGCGCCAGCAGCGGACTGGGACAGGGGGCCACTGGGGCCAACGTCCTGACTTTC
CASSGLGQGATGANVLTF
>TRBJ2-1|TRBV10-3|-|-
TGTGCCATCAGCACGAGGGCGGGTGAGCAGTTCTTC
CAISTRAGEQFF
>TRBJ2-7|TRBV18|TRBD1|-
TGTGCCAGCTCACCTCCGGACAGGGGCGAGCAGTACTTC
CASSPPDRGEQYF
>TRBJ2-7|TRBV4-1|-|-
TGCGCCAGCAGCCAAGGGCTAGCGTCGAGCTACGAGCAGTACTTC
CASSQGLASSYEQYF
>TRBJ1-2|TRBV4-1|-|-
TGCGCCACAACTCGGCTGGCGTTTCCGGACTATGGCTACACCTTC
CATTRLAFPDYGYTF
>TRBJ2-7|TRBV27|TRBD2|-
TGTGCCAGCAGTCCTACCCCACTAGCGGGAGGCCCGAGCTCCTACGAGCAGTACTTC
CASSPTPLAGGPSSYEQYF
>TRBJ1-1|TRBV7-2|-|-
TGTGCCAGCAGCTCCCATCAGGGTATTGAAGCTTTCTTT
CASSSHQGIEAFF
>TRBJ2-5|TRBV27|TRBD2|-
TGTGCCCCCTGGGGCAGGGAGGCTAGCGGGATCCAAGAGACCCAGTACTTC
CAPWGREASGIQETQYF
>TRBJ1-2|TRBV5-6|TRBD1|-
TGCAACTACAGGGGGCCCCCTGGAAACTATGGCTACACCTTC
CNYRGPPGNYGYTF
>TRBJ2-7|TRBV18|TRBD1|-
TGTGCCAGCTCGGACCAGGGGGCTAACCTAGGGGAGCAGTACTTC
CASSDQGANLGEQYF
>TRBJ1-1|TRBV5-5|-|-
TGTGCCAGCAGCTTGGGCCAGGGGAAAGCTTTCTTT
CASSLGQGKAFF
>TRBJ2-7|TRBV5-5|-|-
TGTGCCAGCAGCATGTCAGGGGTTTCCTACGAGCAGTACTTC
CASSMSGVSYEQYF
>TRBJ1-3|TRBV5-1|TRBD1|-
TGCGCCAGCAGCTTGGAAGGGGGCAGAAACACCATATATTTT
CASSLEGGRNTIYF
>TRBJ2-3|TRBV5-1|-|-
TGCGCCAGCAGCTTGGAGGACTCCCTAGGTACGCAGTATTTT
CASSLEDSLGTQYF
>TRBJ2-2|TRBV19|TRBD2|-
TGTGCCAGTAGTTTACTAGCGGGAGCGTCCGGGGAGCTGTTTTTT
CASSLLAGASGELFF
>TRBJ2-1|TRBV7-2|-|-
TGTGCCAGCAGCTCCGTCCGGTGGGAGCAGTTCTTC
CASSSVRWEQFF
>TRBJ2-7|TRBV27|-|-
TGTGCCAGCAGTCACAAGGGCGCCACCTACGAGCAGTACTTC
CASSHKGATYEQYF
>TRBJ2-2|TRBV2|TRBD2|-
TGTGCCAGCAGGGGCGTTAGCGGGAGGACCGGGGAGCTGTTTTTT
CASRGVSGRTGELFF
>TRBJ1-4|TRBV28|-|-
TGTGCCAGCAGTCATCAACAGTCGGGGAATGAAAAACTGTTTTTT
CASSHQQSGNEKLFF
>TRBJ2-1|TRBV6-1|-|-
TGTGCCGCCACACTGGGCCCCAATGAGCAGTTCTTC
CAATLGPNEQFF
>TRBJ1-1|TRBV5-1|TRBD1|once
TGCGCCAGCAGCTTTAAGGCAGGACAGGGGCGGGTTGTTGGCACTGAAGCTTTCTTT
CASSFKAGQGRVVGTEAFF
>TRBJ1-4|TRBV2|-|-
TGTGCCAGCAAAGACAGGTTCCTTAATGAAAAACTGTTTTTT
CASKDRFLNEKLFF
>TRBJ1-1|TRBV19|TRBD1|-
TGTGCCAGTAGGGTGACAGGGAGGACTGAAGCTTTCTTT
CASRVTGRTEAFF
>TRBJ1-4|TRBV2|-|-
TGTGCCAGCAGTGAAGATCAAAAATTGTTGGGCGGGAATGAAAAACTGTTTTTT
CASSEDQKLLGGNEKLFF
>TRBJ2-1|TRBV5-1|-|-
TGCGCCAGCAGCGCTCTTGCGGATCACCTAGACAATGAGCAGTTCTTC
CASSALADHLDNEQFF
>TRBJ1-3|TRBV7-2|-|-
TGTGCCAGCAGCTCCAGGCCGGCAGGCTCTGGAAACACCATATATTTT
CASSSRPAGSGNTIYF
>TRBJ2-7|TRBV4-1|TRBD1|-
TGCGCCAGCAGCCAATTCGACAGGGGGCTAAACGAGCAGTACTTC
CASSQFDRGLNEQYF
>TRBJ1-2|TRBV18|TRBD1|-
TGTGCCAGCTCACCACAACCGGGACAGGGGGCTGTCTATGGCTACACCTTC
CASSPQPGQGAVYGYTF
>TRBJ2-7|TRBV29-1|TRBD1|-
TGCAGCGTTGCAGTGGGACAGGGTCCCACTCACTCCTACGAGCAGTACTTC
CSVAVGQGPTHSYEQYF
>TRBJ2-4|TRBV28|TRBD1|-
TGTGCCAGCAGTTCGGGACAGGGTTTAGCCAAAAACATTCAGTACTTC
CASSSGQGLAKNIQYF
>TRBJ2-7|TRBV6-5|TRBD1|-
TGTGCCAGCAGTTACACCCAGGGGGCGCAAGGCGAGCAGTACTTC
CASSYTQGAQGEQYF
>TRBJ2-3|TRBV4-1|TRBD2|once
TGCGCCAGCAGCCAGCTAGCGGGAGCGAGCACAGATACGCAGTATTTT
CASSQLAGASTDTQYF
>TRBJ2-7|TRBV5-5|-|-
TGTGCCAGCAGCTCCACAGGTCTTGAGTCCTACGAGCAGTACTTC
CASSSTGLESYEQYF
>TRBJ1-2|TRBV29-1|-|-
TGCAGCGTTGAAGGACACAAGGACTATGGCTACACCTTC
CSVEGHKDYGYTF
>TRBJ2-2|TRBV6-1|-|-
TGTGCCAGCAGTGGGGGAGGGGGGGGCACGGCTGCGGCCGGGGAGCTGTTTTTT
CASSGGGGGTAAAGELFF
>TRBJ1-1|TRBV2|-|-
TGTGCCAGCAGGACCATTGGGGGGGCCACTGAAGCTTTCTTT
CASRTIGGATEAFF
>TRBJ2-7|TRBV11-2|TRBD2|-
TGTGCCAGCAGCTTAGGTGGCGGGAGGGCCGGGTCCTACGAGCAGTACTTC
CASSLGGGRAGSYEQYF
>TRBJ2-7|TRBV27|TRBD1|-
TGTGCCAGCAGTCCCAGGACAGGTTCCTACGAGCAGTACTTC
CASSPRTGSYEQYF
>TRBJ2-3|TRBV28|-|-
TGTGCCAGCAGACGAACCGGGACTCGAGTCACAGATACGCAGTATTTT
CASRRTGTRVTDTQYF
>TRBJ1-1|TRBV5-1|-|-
TGCGCCAGCAGCGCGGGGATGGGTCCGAACACTGAAGCTTTCTTT
CASSAGMGPNTEAFF
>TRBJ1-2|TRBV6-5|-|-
TGTGCCAGCAGCGACGCAGGGCCCTATGGCTACACCTTC
CASSDAGPYGYTF
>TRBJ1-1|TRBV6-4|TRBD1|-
TGTGCCAGCAGTTGGGACAGGCGGAACACTGAAGCTTTCTTT
CASSWDRRNTEAFF
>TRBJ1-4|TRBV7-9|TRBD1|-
TGTGCCAGCAGCAAAGGAGACAGGGCGAAAAATGAAAAACTGTTTTTT
CASSKGDRAKNEKLFF
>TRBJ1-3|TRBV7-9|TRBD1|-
TGTGCCAGCAGCGGGGGGACAGAATCCTCTGGAAACACCATATATTTT
CASSGGTESSGNTIYF
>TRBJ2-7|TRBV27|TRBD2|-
TGTGCCAGCAGTTTCCGGGGGGAGTCCTACGAGCAGTACTTC
CASSFRGESYEQYF
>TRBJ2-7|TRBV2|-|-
TGTGCCAGCGGAAGAGAGCCCGGGGCGGAGGAGCAGTACTTC
CASGREPGAEEQYF
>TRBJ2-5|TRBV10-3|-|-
TGTGCCATCAGTGAATCCGGGACCCAGTACTTC
CAISESGTQYF